These T cell receptor beta chains were read from a single sample in a study of shared clonotypes between healthy human individuals. The assay was immunoSEQ multiplex PCR, and TCRdb's table has in-frame clones only and misses some. Of 1.5 million to 2.5 million clones listed, roughly 95% are singletons. The sample taken for sequencing was naive CD8+ T cells sorted from blood. These receptors came from a young man in good health. The CDR3 runs from the conserved cysteine through the conserved F or W. Each record gives: J gene, D gene, V gene, clone size, CDR3 DNA, CDR3 protein. D genes are given only for firm matches. Clone size is given for some rows only: seen once, a few or many times, or a class if the clone is expanded.

j_gene: TRBJ2-7; d_gene: NA; v_gene: TRBV27; abundance: NA; CDR3nt: TGTGCCAGCAGTTTCTCAGCGGGACAGGACTTCTACGAGCAGTACTTC; CDR3aa: CASSFSAGQDFYEQYF
j_gene: TRBJ1-1; d_gene: NA; v_gene: TRBV28; abundance: NA; CDR3nt: TGTGCCAGCAGTTCCCCTGTTTTTTACTACGAAGCTTTCTTT; CDR3aa: CASSSPVFYYEAFF
j_gene: TRBJ2-2; d_gene: NA; v_gene: TRBV5-6; abundance: NA; CDR3nt: TGTGCCAGCAGCTCCCTAGGCACCGGGGAGCTGTTTTTT; CDR3aa: CASSSLGTGELFF
j_gene: TRBJ2-2; d_gene: NA; v_gene: TRBV4-2; abundance: NA; CDR3nt: TGTGCCAGCAGCCAAGTGGAGGGCCTATACACCGGGGAGCTGTTTTTT; CDR3aa: CASSQVEGLYTGELFF
j_gene: TRBJ2-3; d_gene: NA; v_gene: TRBV5-6; abundance: NA; CDR3nt: TGTGCCAGCAGCTGGGGCAGCACAGGTGCGCCGGCCACAGATACGCAGTATTTT; CDR3aa: CASSWGSTGAPATDTQYF
j_gene: TRBJ2-7; d_gene: NA; v_gene: TRBV5-6; abundance: NA; CDR3nt: TGTGCCAGCAGCTTGGACTGGGAGAGTGAGCAGTACTTC; CDR3aa: CASSLDWESEQYF
j_gene: TRBJ1-4; d_gene: TRBD1; v_gene: TRBV4-3; abundance: once; CDR3nt: TGCGCCAGCAGCCAAAGGGTTACAGGGGAGAAGGATGAAAAACTGTTTTTT; CDR3aa: CASSQRVTGEKDEKLFF
j_gene: TRBJ1-2; d_gene: NA; v_gene: TRBV9; abundance: NA; CDR3nt: TGTGCCAGCAGCGTAGGCGATGGGGCTAGCTACACCTTC; CDR3aa: CASSVGDGASYTF
j_gene: TRBJ1-1; d_gene: NA; v_gene: TRBV19; abundance: NA; CDR3nt: TGTGCCAGTAGTATAGATCTGGAACCGAACACTGAAGCTTTCTTT; CDR3aa: CASSIDLEPNTEAFF
j_gene: TRBJ2-7; d_gene: NA; v_gene: TRBV11-2; abundance: NA; CDR3nt: TGTGCCAGCAGCTACCACCTGGGAGGCTACGAGCAGTACTTC; CDR3aa: CASSYHLGGYEQYF
j_gene: TRBJ1-6; d_gene: NA; v_gene: TRBV4-3; abundance: NA; CDR3nt: TGCGCCAGCAGCCAAGGATATGGGGATAATTCACCCCTCCACTTT; CDR3aa: CASSQGYGDNSPLHF
j_gene: TRBJ2-7; d_gene: NA; v_gene: TRBV5-1; abundance: NA; CDR3nt: TGCGCCAGCAGCTCCGGACAGTCCTACGAGCAGTACTTC; CDR3aa: CASSSGQSYEQYF
j_gene: TRBJ2-3; d_gene: NA; v_gene: TRBV29-1; abundance: NA; CDR3nt: TGCAGCGTTGAAACCGGCGGGGGCACAGATACGCAGTATTTT; CDR3aa: CSVETGGGTDTQYF
j_gene: TRBJ2-7; d_gene: TRBD2; v_gene: TRBV7-9; abundance: NA; CDR3nt: TGTGCCAGCAGCTGGTCGGGACTAGCGGGGACCTACGAGCAGTACTTC; CDR3aa: CASSWSGLAGTYEQYF
j_gene: TRBJ2-5; d_gene: TRBD1; v_gene: TRBV7-6; abundance: NA; CDR3nt: TGTGCCAGCAGCCCAGAGACAGGGTTGGTCCAAGAGACCCAGTACTTC; CDR3aa: CASSPETGLVQETQYF
j_gene: TRBJ2-5; d_gene: NA; v_gene: TRBV15; abundance: NA; CDR3nt: TGTGCCACCGGGGTAAGACTGCCCCTGGAGACCCAGTACTTC; CDR3aa: CATGVRLPLETQYF
j_gene: TRBJ2-1; d_gene: NA; v_gene: TRBV6-5; abundance: NA; CDR3nt: TGTGCCAGCAGTACATTGGGGAAAAGGGAGTTCTTC; CDR3aa: CASSTLGKREFF
j_gene: TRBJ2-1; d_gene: NA; v_gene: TRBV9; abundance: NA; CDR3nt: TGTGCCAGCAGCGGAAGCCAGTACAATGAGCAGTTCTTC; CDR3aa: CASSGSQYNEQFF
j_gene: TRBJ2-1; d_gene: NA; v_gene: TRBV2; abundance: NA; CDR3nt: TGTGCCAGCAGTGAAGCCGCAAATAGCGCCAGCTCCTACAATGAGCAGTTCTTC; CDR3aa: CASSEAANSASSYNEQFF
j_gene: TRBJ2-1; d_gene: NA; v_gene: TRBV28; abundance: once; CDR3nt: TGTGCCAGCAGTAGACGGGAAAGCTCCTACAATGAGCAGTTCTTC; CDR3aa: CASSRRESSYNEQFF
j_gene: TRBJ1-2; d_gene: NA; v_gene: TRBV28; abundance: NA; CDR3nt: TGTGCCAGCAGTTTATTCTCTGGAGGGCAGCGGGGCTACACCTTC; CDR3aa: CASSLFSGGQRGYTF
j_gene: TRBJ2-2; d_gene: TRBD1; v_gene: TRBV19; abundance: NA; CDR3nt: TGTGCCAGTAATCCTTGGGGGACAGGGATTGGTACCGGGGAGCTGTTTTTT; CDR3aa: CASNPWGTGIGTGELFF